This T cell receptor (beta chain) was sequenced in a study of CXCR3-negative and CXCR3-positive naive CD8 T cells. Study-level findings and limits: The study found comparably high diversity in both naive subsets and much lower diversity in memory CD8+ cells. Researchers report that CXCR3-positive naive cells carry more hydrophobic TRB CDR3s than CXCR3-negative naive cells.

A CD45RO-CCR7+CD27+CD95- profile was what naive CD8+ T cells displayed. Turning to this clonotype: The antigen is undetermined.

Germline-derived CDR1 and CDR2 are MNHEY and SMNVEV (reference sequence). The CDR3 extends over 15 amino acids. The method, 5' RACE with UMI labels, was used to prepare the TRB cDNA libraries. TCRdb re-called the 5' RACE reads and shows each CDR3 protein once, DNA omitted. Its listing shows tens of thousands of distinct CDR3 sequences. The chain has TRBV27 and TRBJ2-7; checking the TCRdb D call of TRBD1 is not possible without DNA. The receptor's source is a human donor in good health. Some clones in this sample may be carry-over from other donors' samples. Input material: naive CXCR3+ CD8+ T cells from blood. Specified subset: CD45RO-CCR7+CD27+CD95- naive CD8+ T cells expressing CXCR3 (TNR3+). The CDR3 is CASSLATGFMAEQYF.